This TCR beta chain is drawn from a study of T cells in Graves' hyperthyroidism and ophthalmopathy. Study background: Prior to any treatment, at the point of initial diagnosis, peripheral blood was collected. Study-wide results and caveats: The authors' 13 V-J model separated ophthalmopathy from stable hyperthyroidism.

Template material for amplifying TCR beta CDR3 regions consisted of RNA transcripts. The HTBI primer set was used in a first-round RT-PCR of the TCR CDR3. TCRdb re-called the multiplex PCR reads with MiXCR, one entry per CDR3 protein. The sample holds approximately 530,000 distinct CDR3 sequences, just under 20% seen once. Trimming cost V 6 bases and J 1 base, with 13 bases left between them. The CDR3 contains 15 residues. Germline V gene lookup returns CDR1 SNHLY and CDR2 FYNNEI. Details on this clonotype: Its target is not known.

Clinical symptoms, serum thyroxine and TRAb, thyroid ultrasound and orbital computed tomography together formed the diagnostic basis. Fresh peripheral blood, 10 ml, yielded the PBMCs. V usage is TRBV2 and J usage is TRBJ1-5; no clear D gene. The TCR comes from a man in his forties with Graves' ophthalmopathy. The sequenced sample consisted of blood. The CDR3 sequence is CASSPLGESNQPQHF. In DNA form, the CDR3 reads TGTGCCAGCAGCCCCTTGGGCGAGAGCAATCAGCCCCAGCATTTT.